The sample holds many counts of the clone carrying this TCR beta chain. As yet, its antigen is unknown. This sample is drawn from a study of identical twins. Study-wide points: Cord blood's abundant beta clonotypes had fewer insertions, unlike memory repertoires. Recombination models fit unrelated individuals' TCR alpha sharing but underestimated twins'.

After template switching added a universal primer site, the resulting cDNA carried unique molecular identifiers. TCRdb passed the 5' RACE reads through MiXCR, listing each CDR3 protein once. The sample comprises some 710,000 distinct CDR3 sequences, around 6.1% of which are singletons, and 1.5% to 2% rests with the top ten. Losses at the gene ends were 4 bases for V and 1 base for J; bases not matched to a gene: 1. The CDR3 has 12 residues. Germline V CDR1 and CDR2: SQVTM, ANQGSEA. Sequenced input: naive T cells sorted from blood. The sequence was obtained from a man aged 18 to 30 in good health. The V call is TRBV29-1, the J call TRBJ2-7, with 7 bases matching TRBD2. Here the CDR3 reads CSVGEGSYEQYF. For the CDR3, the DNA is TGCAGCGTTGGGGAGGGTTCCTACGAGCAGTACTTC.